Listed below are T cell receptor beta chains from one sample, sequenced in a study of blood T cell repertoires in COVID-19. Measured with immunoSEQ multiplex PCR; TCRdb has only the in-frame clones, and not every one. The sample includes 200,000 to 300,000 clones, approximately 85% of them seen just once. The sequenced sample was peripheral blood. The source of these receptors is a human donor in a cohort sampled during active COVID-19. Both conserved end residues are part of each CDR3. D genes are given only for firm matches. Clone size, where shown, is once, few, many, or a class for clones that have expanded.

V,size,D,J,CDR3,DNA
TRBV30,NA,TRBD1,TRBJ1-2,CAWGQGAYGYTF,TGTGCCTGGGGACAGGGGGCCTATGGCTACACCTTC
TRBV7-2,NA,TRBD2,TRBJ2-3,CASSPRTSGGATDTQYF,TGTGCCAGCAGCCCACGGACTAGCGGGGGGGCCACAGATACGCAGTATTTT
TRBV18,NA,NA,TRBJ1-4,CASSPQLEGNEKLFF,TGTGCCAGCTCACCACAATTAGAGGGCAATGAAAAACTGTTTTTT
TRBV5-1,NA,TRBD1,TRBJ1-2,CASSLAATGGEGYTF,TGCGCCAGCAGCTTGGCCGCAACAGGGGGCGAGGGCTACACCTTC
TRBV28,NA,NA,TRBJ1-6,CASSLFIGRPNNSPLHF,TGTGCCAGCAGTTTATTCATTGGCAGGCCAAACAATTCACCCCTCCACTTT
TRBV7-9,NA,NA,TRBJ1-2,CASSLKGFGSFDYGYTF,TGTGCCAGCAGCTTAAAGGGGTTCGGCTCGTTCGACTATGGCTACACCTTC
TRBV5-6,NA,NA,TRBJ2-6,CASSSIGEGDNSGANVLTF,TGTGCCAGCAGCTCCATTGGGGAGGGGGATAACTCTGGGGCCAACGTCCTGACTTTC
TRBV28,NA,TRBD2,TRBJ2-1,CASSLVGLAGGGGEQFF,TGTGCCAGCAGCCTCGTAGGACTAGCGGGAGGGGGAGGTGAGCAGTTCTTC
TRBV18,once,TRBD2,TRBJ2-7,CASSPREGSYEQYF,TGTGCCAGCTCACCTCGGGAGGGGTCCTACGAGCAGTACTTC
TRBV12-3/TRBV12-4,NA,TRBD2,TRBJ2-3,CASSQRDPDTQYF,TGTGCCAGCAGTCAGCGGGACCCAGATACGCAGTATTTT
TRBV19,NA,NA,TRBJ2-7,CASSPGLHSGEQYF,TGTGCCAGTAGCCCGGGACTCCACTCGGGAGAGCAGTACTTC
TRBV28,NA,NA,TRBJ1-3,CASRGGVDTIYF,TGTGCCAGCAGAGGCGGGGTGGACACCATATATTTT
TRBV28,NA,NA,TRBJ1-2,CASSPTVYGYTF,TGTGCCAGCAGTCCGACAGTCTATGGCTACACCTTC
TRBV15,NA,NA,TRBJ1-2,CATSRARAGNAGYTF,TGTGCCACCAGCAGGGCCAGAGCAGGGAACGCTGGCTACACCTTC
TRBV7-8,NA,TRBD1,TRBJ1-1,CASTRQGRAEAFF,TGTGCCAGCACCCGACAGGGGCGAGCTGAAGCTTTCTTT
TRBV5-6,NA,TRBD1,TRBJ2-5,CASYGQGAYRETQYF,TGTGCCAGCTACGGACAGGGCGCGTATCGAGAGACCCAGTACTTC
TRBV27,NA,NA,TRBJ1-2,CASSVVRGEFLYYGYTF,TGTGCCAGCAGTGTGGTCAGGGGAGAGTTTTTGTACTATGGCTACACCTTC
TRBV7-2,NA,TRBD1,TRBJ1-2,CASRQTGGYNSNYGYTF,TGTGCCAGCAGACAAACAGGGGGATATAATTCTAACTATGGCTACACCTTC
TRBV9,NA,NA,TRBJ2-7,CASSERDSSFPYEQYF,TGTGCCAGCAGCGAGAGGGACTCCTCGTTCCCCTACGAGCAGTACTTC
TRBV3-1/TRBV3-2,NA,TRBD1,TRBJ2-7,CASSRDRAYEQYF,TGTGCCAGCAGCCGGGACAGGGCATACGAGCAGTACTTC
TRBV4-3,NA,NA,TRBJ2-3,CASSQFARVGTDTQYF,TGCGCCAGCAGCCAGTTTGCCCGGGTGGGCACAGATACGCAGTATTTT
TRBV7-6,NA,TRBD1,TRBJ1-1,CASSLNRGNTEAFF,TGTGCCAGCAGCTTAAACAGGGGGAACACTGAAGCTTTCTTT
TRBV2,NA,TRBD1,TRBJ1-3,CASRFPFSGTEGNTIYF,TGTGCCAGCAGATTCCCCTTTAGTGGGACAGAAGGAAACACCATATATTTT
TRBV6-1,NA,NA,TRBJ1-3,CASSDAGSANTIYF,TGTGCCAGCAGTGACGCAGGATCAGCAAACACCATATATTTT
TRBV19,NA,TRBD1,TRBJ1-4,CASSTPGQGREKLFF,TGTGCCAGTAGTACACCGGGACAGGGAAGGGAAAAACTGTTTTTT
TRBV21-1,NA,NA,TRBJ1-6,CASSKKDRGKSYNSPLHF,TGTGCCAGCAGCAAAAAGGACAGGGGGAAGTCCTATAATTCACCCCTCCACTTT
TRBV28,NA,TRBD1,TRBJ1-1,CASSLGQGPYAEAFF,TGTGCCAGCAGTTTGGGACAGGGTCCTTATGCTGAAGCTTTCTTT
TRBV9,NA,TRBD1,TRBJ1-2,CASSPYRGDGGYTF,TGTGCCAGCAGCCCATACAGGGGGGATGGAGGCTACACCTTC
TRBV19,NA,TRBD1,TRBJ1-5,CASLDRASNQPQHF,TGTGCCAGTTTGGACAGGGCGTCAAATCAGCCCCAGCATTTT
TRBV9,NA,TRBD1,TRBJ2-2,CASSNRDRVSEELFF,TGTGCCAGCAGCAATCGGGACAGGGTTTCTGAGGAGCTGTTTTTT
TRBV21-1,NA,NA,TRBJ1-1,CASSGGIVNTEAFF,TGTGCCAGCAGTGGAGGGATAGTGAACACTGAAGCTTTCTTT
TRBV4-3,NA,TRBD1,TRBJ2-2,CASSQVQGARTGELFF,TGCGCCAGCAGCCAAGTACAGGGGGCGCGGACCGGGGAGCTGTTTTTT
TRBV24-1,NA,NA,TRBJ2-7,CATYSPRVHPYEQYF,TGTGCCACCTACAGTCCCAGGGTCCACCCCTACGAGCAGTACTTC
TRBV5-1,NA,NA,TRBJ2-3,CASSRSGLHQLQSTDTQYF,TGCGCCAGCAGCCGATCTGGGCTCCATCAGCTCCAGAGCACAGATACGCAGTATTTT
TRBV27,few,TRBD1,TRBJ1-5,CASSRSTGSNQPQHF,TGTGCCAGCAGCAGGTCGACAGGGAGCAATCAGCCCCAGCATTTT
TRBV5-5,few,TRBD2,TRBJ2-7,CASSLYWTSGGQPYEQYF,TGTGCCAGCAGCTTGTATTGGACTAGCGGGGGCCAGCCCTACGAGCAGTACTTC
TRBV5-4,NA,NA,TRBJ2-7,CASSFLVGIRGEQYF,TGTGCCAGCAGCTTTTTAGTAGGTATAAGGGGCGAGCAGTACTTC
TRBV12-3/TRBV12-4,NA,NA,TRBJ2-7,CASSPDSYEQYF,TGTGCCAGCAGCCCAGACAGCTACGAGCAGTACTTC
TRBV5-1,NA,TRBD2,TRBJ2-5,CASSLAPVGAGDVGETQYF,TGCGCCAGCAGCTTGGCCCCAGTTGGGGCGGGAGATGTAGGAGAGACCCAGTACTTC
TRBV9,NA,TRBD2,TRBJ2-2,CASSVRGGINTGELFF,TGTGCCAGCAGCGTCCGGGGGGGGATCAACACCGGGGAGCTGTTTTTT
TRBV7-9,NA,NA,TRBJ2-7,CASTEPRGGYEQYF,TGTGCCAGCACCGAACCTCGCGGCGGCTACGAGCAGTACTTC
TRBV5-4,NA,NA,TRBJ2-5,CASSLGGAQETQYF,TGTGCCAGCAGCCTTGGCGGCGCACAAGAGACCCAGTACTTC
TRBV7-2,NA,NA,TRBJ1-5,CASSLVSGNQPQHF,TGTGCCAGCAGCTTAGTGTCAGGCAATCAGCCCCAGCATTTT
TRBV4-1,NA,TRBD1,TRBJ2-7,CASRHNPTTGGEQYF,TGCGCCAGCAGACACAACCCAACGACAGGGGGCGAGCAGTACTTC
TRBV7-6,NA,NA,TRBJ2-7,CASSARTGESYEQYF,TGTGCCAGCAGCGCCAGAACAGGTGAATCCTACGAGCAGTACTTC
TRBV7-2,NA,NA,TRBJ1-3,CASSLLVPSSGNTIYF,TGTGCCAGCAGCCTCCTGGTCCCGAGCTCTGGAAACACCATATATTTT
TRBV14,NA,TRBD2,TRBJ2-7,CASSQAGGAYEQYF,TGTGCCAGCAGCCAAGCGGGAGGGGCCTACGAGCAGTACTTC
TRBV5-1,NA,NA,TRBJ1-2,CASSWERGIYGYTF,TGCGCCAGCAGCTGGGAACGGGGAATCTATGGCTACACCTTC
TRBV6-5,NA,NA,TRBJ1-2,CASSYPGGGYTF,TGTGCCAGCAGTTACCCAGGAGGGGGCTACACCTTC
TRBV9,NA,NA,TRBJ2-7,CASSLRLESTYEQYF,TGTGCCAGCAGCCTAAGACTAGAATCCACCTACGAGCAGTACTTC
TRBV3-1/TRBV3-2,NA,NA,TRBJ2-6,CASSLTGSGANVLTF,TGTGCCAGCAGCCTTACAGGCTCTGGGGCCAACGTCCTGACTTTC
TRBV28,NA,NA,TRBJ1-6,CASSLSGLLGSPLHF,TGTGCCAGCAGTTTATCAGGGCTCTTAGGGTCACCCCTCCACTTT
TRBV11-3,NA,TRBD2,TRBJ2-1,CASSSTTLAGTDNEQFF,TGTGCCAGCAGCTCGACCACCTTAGCGGGAACCGACAATGAGCAGTTCTTC
TRBV5-8,NA,NA,TRBJ2-7,CASSYSGGSYEQYF,TGTGCCAGCAGCTACTCCGGCGGATCCTACGAGCAGTACTTC
TRBV28,once,TRBD2,TRBJ2-7,CASTPTGRGGSYEQYF,TGTGCCAGCACCCCTACGGGGCGGGGGGGGAGCTACGAGCAGTACTTC
TRBV18,NA,TRBD2,TRBJ2-4,CASSAIAGLKNIQYF,TGTGCCAGCTCAGCAATAGCGGGCCTAAAAAACATTCAGTACTTC
TRBV6-5,NA,TRBD1,TRBJ1-2,CASSYAQGATDYGYTF,TGTGCCAGCAGTTACGCTCAGGGGGCTACGGACTATGGCTACACCTTC